What follows is one T cell receptor (beta chain) and its context. What it binds is not known. The method was immunoSEQ multiplex PCR; TCRdb's version includes in-frame clones alone and lacks a portion of them. The sample lists more than 95 clones, around 90% occurring once. The data derive from a study of primary melanoma T cells and metastatic recurrence. Study results and limitations: T-cell fraction reportedly outperformed other histopathological variables added to thickness. Independent of thickness, ulceration, mitotic rate and age, T-cell fraction reportedly predicted outcome. Primary melanomas may harbor an effective T-cell antitumor response, authors suggested.

CDR3 length: 16 residues. CDR1 and CDR2 (germline): MNHGY, SAAAGT. Unmatched junction bases numbered 7, after V lost 0 bases and J lost 4 bases. The sample taken for sequencing was melanoma tumor tissue. The clonotype comes from a human donor with melanoma. This chain connects TRBV6-8 to TRBJ2-3; TRBD2 aligns across 7 bases. The CDR3 DNA reads as TGTGCCAGCAGTTACTCGTTTTCGGGAGGCGCAGATACGCAGTATTTT. Translated, it gives CASSYSFSGGADTQYF.